This T cell receptor (beta chain) was recorded in a study of cytomegalovirus exposure and HLA in healthy donors. Repertoires were generated with immunoSEQ multiplex PCR, while TCRdb's copy carries only in-frame clones and drops some. The data contain a few hundred thousand clones, just over 85% of them singletons. CDR3 length: 12 residues. From germline, CDR1 is ENHRY and CDR2 SYGVKD. Trimming left V 8 bases short and J 7 bases short, with 14 bases between. This sequence was found in a woman younger than 30 in good health and CMV-seronegative. The chain carries TRBV10-3 and TRBJ1-1, with D unresolved. The material sequenced was PBMCs. CDR3: CAIGTVQFEAFF. CDR3 bases: TGTGCCATCGGTACAGTACAATTTGAAGCTTTCTTT.